This entry lists 28 T cell receptor beta chains sequenced from one sample in a study of T cell responses to AZD1222 COVID-19 vaccine. Libraries were prepared by immunoSEQ multiplex PCR; TCRdb keeps only in-frame clonotypes and omits some of them. The table has about 160,000 clones, about 91% seen once. Here the sequenced sample was peripheral blood, taken on day 0 of MenACWY control vaccination. The receptors were sampled from an adult in good health.

This chain links TRBV3-1 (or the pseudogene TRBV3-2) with TRBJ1-2; 9 bases fit TRBD1. V lost 1 base, J lost 0 bases, and 6 bases stayed unmatched. From germline, CDR1 is LGHDT and CDR2 YNNKEL (reference sequence). The CDR3 length is 17 residues. CDR3 amino acids: CASSQVGQGPANYGYTF. The CDR3, as DNA: TGTGCCAGCAGCCAAGTGGGACAGGGCCCTGCTAACTATGGCTACACCTTC.

The chain carries TRBV28 and TRBJ1-2, with TRBD1 as a possible D gene (5 bases). Germline CDR1 MDHEN, CDR2 SYDVKM. This CDR3 has 12 amino acids. Trimming took off 10 bases at V and 4 bases at J, with 13 bases between the two ends. Here the CDR3 DNA reads TGTGCCACCCAACTCGGGGGCTATGGCTACACCTTC. Translated: CATQLGGYGYTF.

This chain uses TRBV18 with TRBJ2-2; D may be TRBD2 (5 bases). The germline V gene has CDR1 KGHSH and CDR2 LQKENI. The CDR3 spans 13 residues. V was cut by 2 bases and J by 6 bases, with 7 bases left in between. CDR3 in DNA: TGTGCCAGCTCACCAAAGGGAGCCGGGGAGCTGTTTTTT. Translated: CASSPKGAGELFF.

V and J are TRBV7-2 and TRBJ1-5; D gene uncertain. This CDR3 spans 15 amino acids. Trimming pared 5 bases from V and 4 bases from J, leaving 15 bases between. Germline loops: CDR1 SGHTA, CDR2 FQGNSA. The CDR3 loop reads CASSAGLNANQPQHF. CDR3 nucleotides: TGTGCCAGCAGCGCGGGTCTTAACGCTAATCAGCCCCAGCATTTT.

This sequence joins TRBV21-1 and TRBJ1-5; the table's D call, TRBD1, has no DNA check behind it. TRBV21-1 represents a pseudogene. This CDR3 region has 10 residues. The CDR3 loop is CASTGQPQHF. The CDR3 DNA sequence: TGTGCCTCAACAGGACAGCCCCAGCATTTT.

V is TRBV19 and J is TRBJ1-6, with D maybe TRBD1 (6 bases). CDR3 size: 15 residues. V was cut by 2 bases and J by 7 bases, with 12 bases left in between. Germline values: CDR1 LNHDA, CDR2 SQIVND (reference sequence). CDR3 sequence reads: CASSIMGARNSPLHF. As DNA, the CDR3 is TGTGCCAGTAGTATAATGGGGGCCCGCAATTCACCCCTCCACTTT.

The chain uses TRBV30 and TRBJ1-1, with unresolved D. Trimming stripped 5 bases from V and 10 bases from J, with 11 bases between. The CDR3 has 10 amino acids. CDR1 and CDR2 from the germline V gene are GTSNPN and SVGIG (reference sequence). The DNA for the CDR3 is TGTGCCTGGGTGGGATCGGGAGCTTTCTTT. Its translation is CAWVGSGAFF.

The chain links TRBV9 to TRBJ2-7, with 10 bases fitting TRBD2. Germline V lookup: CDR1 SGDLS, CDR2 YYNGEE. V was pared by 3 bases and J by 4 bases, with 7 bases of the junction left unmatched. The CDR3 covers 15 residues. CDR3 residues: CASSASGTSVYEQYF. CDR3 coding DNA: TGTGCCAGCAGCGCCTCCGGGACTAGCGTATACGAGCAGTACTTC.

In nucleotides, the CDR3 is TGTGCCAGCAGCTCGGACAGGGGCGCAGATACGCAGTATTTT. Translating it yields CASSSDRGADTQYF. The gene calls are TRBV5-4 and TRBJ2-3, with 9 bases aligning to TRBD1. CDR1 and CDR2 from the germline V gene are SGHNT and YYREEE (reference sequence). V was clipped by 3 bases and J by 4 bases; unmatched bases: 3. The CDR3 sequence is 14 residues long.

This chain links TRBV28 with TRBJ1-4; unclear D gene. The CDR3 is made up of 13 amino acids. Germline V gene sequence: CDR1 MDHEN, CDR2 SYDVKM. V lost 8 bases, J lost 0 bases, and 7 bases lay in between. CDR3 bases: TGTGCCAGCCTAGATGCAACTAATGAAAAACTGTTTTTT. It yields the protein CASLDATNEKLFF.

This clone was seen once. V gene TRBV6-4 combines with J gene TRBJ1-2, with D maybe TRBD1 (6 bases). The CDR3 contains 15 residues. Trimming took 6 bases from V and 8 from J, leaving 22 bases between them. Germline V gene data show CDR1 as MRHNA and CDR2 as SNTAGT. As DNA, the CDR3 is TGTGCCAGCAGGAAACAGGGCTCAGGAGGAAGCGGCTACACCTTC. Translating it yields CASRKQGSGGSGYTF.

This chain joins TRBV7-3 and TRBJ2-3; TRBD2 matches at 10 bases. The CDR3 consists of 19 residues. Germline loops: CDR1 SGHTA, CDR2 FQGTGA. The V and J ends lost 0 bases and 3 bases, in that order; junction bases with no gene match: 12. CDR3 bases: TGTGCCAGCAGCTTAACCGGGGGTACCAGCGGGAGGGGGACAGATACGCAGTATTTT. Protein product: CASSLTGGTSGRGTDTQYF.

The chain combines TRBV18 with TRBJ2-1; 11 bases are shared with TRBD2. Germline CDR1 KGHSH, CDR2 LQKENI. The CDR3 totals 18 residues. Germline trimming cut 4 bases from V and 8 bases from J; bases unmatched to any gene: 16. CDR3: CASSLRSLAGGPSDEQFF. DNA for the CDR3: TGTGCCAGCTCACTCCGCTCTTTAGCGGGAGGGCCTTCGGATGAGCAGTTCTTC.

V gene TRBV15 combines with J gene TRBJ1-3; D ambiguous. V was trimmed by 3 bases and J by 1 base, leaving 7 bases between them. Germline loops: CDR1 LNHNV, CDR2 YYDKDF (reference sequence). The CDR3 extends over 14 amino acids. DNA of the CDR3: TGTGCCACCAGCAGCGATAGGTCTGGAAACACCATATATTTT. This translates into CATSSDRSGNTIYF.

The V gene is TRBV6-6, the J gene TRBJ1-2, with a possible D match to TRBD1 (5 bases). Between the trimmed V and J ends, which lost 2 bases and 6 bases, there was a span of 10 bases. The CDR3 consists of 13 residues. CDR1 and CDR2 from the germline V gene are MNHNY and SVGAGI (reference sequence). CDR3 residues: CASSYQGENGYTF. CDR3 nucleotides: TGTGCCAGCAGTTACCAGGGTGAAAATGGCTACACCTTC.

CDR3 protein: CSVDAPQGDPATDTQYF. CDR3 coding DNA: TGCAGCGTTGACGCCCCCCAGGGAGACCCCGCCACAGATACGCAGTATTTT. The chain links TRBV29-1 to TRBJ2-3; D might be TRBD1 or TRBD2, each matching 5 bases. From germline, CDR1 is SQVTM and CDR2 ANQGSEA. The CDR3 runs 17 residues. V was trimmed by 3 bases and J by 2 bases, leaving 21 bases between them.

V is TRBV10-1 and J is TRBJ1-2; D remains ambiguous. Germline-derived CDR1 and CDR2 are WNHNN and SYGVQD (reference sequence). This CDR3 comprises 13 residues. Trimming pared 0 bases from V and 5 bases from J, leaving 7 bases between. The CDR3: CASSESGRYGYTF. The CDR3, as DNA: TGCGCCAGCAGTGAGTCTGGCAGATATGGCTACACCTTC.

The chain joins TRBV19 to TRBJ2-5, with TRBD1 matching 9 bases. The CDR3 has 14 residues. Unmatched junction bases numbered 7, after V lost 6 bases and J lost 5 bases. Germline V gene data show CDR1 as LNHDA and CDR2 as SQIVND (reference sequence). This CDR3 reads CASRGDREAETQYF. DNA of the CDR3: TGTGCCAGTAGGGGGGACAGGGAAGCGGAGACCCAGTACTTC.

J is TRBJ2-1 and V is TRBV11-2, with D perhaps matching TRBD2 (7 bases). The CDR3 spans 15 residues. V was cut by 5 bases and J by 6 bases, with 17 bases left in between. Per germline, CDR1 SGHAT and CDR2 FQNNGV. CDR3 sequence: CASSQLRGGINEQFF. The CDR3 DNA sequence: TGTGCCAGCAGCCAACTAAGGGGGGGAATCAATGAGCAGTTCTTC.

This sequence joins TRBV6-6 and TRBJ1-5, with D maybe TRBD1 (5 bases). Trimming shortened V by 10 bases and J by 6 bases, and 19 bases separated the two germline ends. This CDR3 has 14 residues. In germline, CDR1 is MNHNY, CDR2 SVGAGI (reference sequence). Here the CDR3 DNA reads TGTGCCACCCAGCGGACAAGGGGTGGTCAGCCCCAGCATTTT. Amino acid sequence: CATQRTRGGQPQHF.

The gene calls are TRBV7-2 and TRBJ1-2; no clear D. The V and J ends lost 2 bases and 7 bases respectively, with 8 bases between them. Per the germline V gene, CDR1 is SGHTA and CDR2 is FQGNSA. There are 12 residues in the CDR3. The CDR3 DNA reads as TGTGCCAGCAGCTTACAAGAAATTGGCTACACCTTC. Translation: CASSLQEIGYTF. Full variable domain (rest looked up from reference TRBV7-2 and TRBJ1-2): GAGVSQSPSNKVTEKGKDVELRCDPISGHTALYWYRQSLGQGLEFLIYFQGNSAPDKSGLPSDRFSAERTGGSVSTLTIQRTQQEDSAVYLCASSLQEIGYTFGSGTRLTVV.

V and J are TRBV6-2 or TRBV6-3 and TRBJ1-1, with D uncertain. The CDR3 has 15 residues. Germline V gives CDR1 MNHEY, CDR2 SVGEGT. Trimming stripped 2 bases from V and 2 bases from J, with 12 bases between. Here the CDR3 reads CASSYGLGTNTEAFF. The CDR3 coding sequence is TGTGCCAGCAGTTACGGTCTCGGCACCAACACTGAAGCTTTCTTT.

This chain connects TRBV7-8 to TRBJ2-5; D is perhaps TRBD2 (6 bases). Germline V gives CDR1 SGHVS, CDR2 FQNEAQ. This CDR3 contains 16 residues. The V end was cut by 3 bases, the J end by 2 bases, with 16 bases between. In DNA form, the CDR3 reads TGTGCCAGCAGCTTTGACCGGGACTCAAAACAAGAGACCCAGTACTTC. Translation gives CASSFDRDSKQETQYF.

The J gene is TRBJ2-6, the V gene TRBV10-2; perhaps TRBD1 as D (6 bases). This CDR3 has 15 residues. Germline V CDR1 and CDR2: WSHSY, SAAADI. V was cut by 7 bases and J by 0 bases, with 10 bases left in between. CDR3 nucleotides: TGCGCCAGCACAACAGGGAACTCTGGGGCCAACGTCCTGACTTTC. As protein: CASTTGNSGANVLTF.

This chain connects TRBV29-1 to TRBJ1-1, with D perhaps matching TRBD1 (5 bases). This CDR3 is built from 12 residues. The V and J ends lost 7 bases and 4 bases respectively, with 13 bases between them. Germline CDR1 SQVTM, CDR2 ANQGSEA. CDR3 protein: CSGRPQATEAFF. In nucleotides, the CDR3 is TGCAGCGGGAGGCCACAGGCCACTGAAGCTTTCTTT.

The rearrangement uses TRBV3-1 (or the pseudogene TRBV3-2) and TRBJ2-2; D is possibly TRBD1 (6 bases). Trimming took off 6 bases at V and 0 bases at J, with 20 bases between the two ends. Germline CDR1 LGHDT, CDR2 YNNKEL (reference sequence). The CDR3 spans 18 residues. In nucleotides, the CDR3 is TGTGCCAGCAGGCTTAAGGGTGGGGGCTTCGCGAACACCGGGGAGCTGTTTTTT. This codes for CASRLKGGGFANTGELFF.

The chain recombines TRBV11-3 with TRBJ2-3; no definite D call. The ends were cut back, 4 bases at V and 6 bases at J, with 11 bases in the middle. Germline V gene lookup returns CDR1 SGHNT and CDR2 YENEEA. The CDR3 spans 13 residues. The CDR3 region is CASSSWSSDTQYF. DNA of the CDR3: TGTGCCAGCAGCTCATGGAGCAGCGATACGCAGTATTTT.

V and J are TRBV11-1 and TRBJ2-2, with D unresolved. V was clipped by 2 bases and J by 2 bases, with 0 bases between them. CDR1 SGHAT and CDR2 FQDESV come from the germline V gene (reference sequence). The CDR3 totals 12 residues. CDR3 region: CASSLNTGELFF. In nucleotides, the CDR3 is TGTGCCAGCAGCTTAAACACCGGGGAGCTGTTTTTT. The entire variable domain, with the rest obtained from reference TRBV11-1 and TRBJ2-2, is as follows: EAEVAQSPRYKITEKSQAVAFWCDPISGHATLYWYRQILGQGPELLVQFQDESVVDDSQLPKDRFSAERLKGVDSTLKIQPAELGDSAMYLCASSLNTGELFFGEGSRLTVL.